The subject of this entry is one T cell receptor (beta chain). Seattle patients were enrolled during active infection and followed longitudinally. The data are from a study of blood T cell repertoires in COVID-19. How the authors handled the data: Amplifying reference gene primers gave estimates of nucleated cell counts. The repertoire was sequenced with immunoSEQ multiplex PCR; TCRdb's copy has only in-frame clones and lacks some. From that table come the V and J calls and clone size; the DNA was used to work out D and trimming. The sample has roughly 230,000 clones; around 91% are singletons. The sequenced sample consisted of peripheral blood. This TCR was recovered from an older woman with COVID-19, enrolled during active disease.

The CDR3 DNA is TGTGCCTGGACGACAGGGGTTCAGCCCCAGCATTTT. It encodes CAWTTGVQPQHF. This sequence joins TRBV30 and TRBJ1-5; 8 nucleotides match TRBD1. Germline-derived CDR1 and CDR2 are GTSNPN and SVGIG (reference sequence). The CDR3 consists of 12 residues. The V segment lost 4 bases and the J segment 6 bases; nucleotides outside the gene matches: 2.